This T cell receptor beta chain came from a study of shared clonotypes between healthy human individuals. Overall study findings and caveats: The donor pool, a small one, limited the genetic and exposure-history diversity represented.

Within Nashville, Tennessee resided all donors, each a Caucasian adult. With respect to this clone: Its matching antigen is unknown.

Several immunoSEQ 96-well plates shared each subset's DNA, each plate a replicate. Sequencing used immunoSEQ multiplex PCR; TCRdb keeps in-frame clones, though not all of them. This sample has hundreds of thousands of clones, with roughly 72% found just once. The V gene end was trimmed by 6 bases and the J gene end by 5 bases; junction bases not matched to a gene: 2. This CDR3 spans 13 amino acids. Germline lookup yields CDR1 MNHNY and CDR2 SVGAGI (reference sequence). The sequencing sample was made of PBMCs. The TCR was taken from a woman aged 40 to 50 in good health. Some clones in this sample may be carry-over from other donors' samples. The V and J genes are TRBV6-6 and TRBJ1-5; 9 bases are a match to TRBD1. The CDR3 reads CASRTGGYQPQHF. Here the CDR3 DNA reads TGTGCCAGCAGAACAGGGGGCTATCAGCCCCAGCATTTT.